This T cell receptor (beta chain) derives from a study of metastatic and nonmetastatic thyroid tumors. Turning to the study itself: Thyroid patients, malignant and benign, had repertoires compared across blood and tumor or nodule tissue.

Study-level findings and limits: Significantly greater TCR beta diversity was reportedly found in malignant thyroid tumors than in benign nodules (in blood and tumor).

This CDR3 spans 14 amino acids. CDR1 and CDR2 (germline): MDHEN, SYDVKM. The V end was cut by 9 bases, the J end by 4 bases, with 15 bases between. Original methodology: Building a distant-metastasis classifier for papillary thyroid cancer drew on CDR3 differences across clinicopathological groups. TCRdb re-called clones from the PCR reads using MiXCR. V and J calls and clone size were set by TCRdb, not the authors. The table has approximately 35,000 clones, around 17% seen once; the top ten hold 9.5% to 15%. Patients underwent thyroid surgery, and none had received any treatment before it. There are a few counts of this clone. Its target is not known.

This TCR derives from a male donor with papillary thyroid cancer or a benign thyroid nodule (not recorded which). Some clones in this sample may be carry-over from other donors' samples. This sequence joins TRBV28 and TRBJ2-2; unclear D gene. Specimen: blood. CDR3 protein: CASSMAVGTGELFF. CDR3 sequence (DNA): TGTGCCAGTAGTATGGCGGTTGGCACCGGGGAGCTGTTTTTT.